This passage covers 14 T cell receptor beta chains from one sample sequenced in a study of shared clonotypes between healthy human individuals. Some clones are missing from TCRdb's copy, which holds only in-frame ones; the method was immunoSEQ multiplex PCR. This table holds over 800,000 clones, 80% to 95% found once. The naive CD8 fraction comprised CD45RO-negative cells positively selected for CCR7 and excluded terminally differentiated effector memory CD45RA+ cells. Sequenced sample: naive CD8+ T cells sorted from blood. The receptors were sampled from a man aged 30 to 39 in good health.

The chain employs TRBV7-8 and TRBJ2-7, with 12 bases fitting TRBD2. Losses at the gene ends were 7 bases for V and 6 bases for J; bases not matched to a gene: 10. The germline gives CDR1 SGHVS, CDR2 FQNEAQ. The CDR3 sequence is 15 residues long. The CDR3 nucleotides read TGTGCCAGCAACCCCTGGACTAGCGGGACTCGCGAGCAGTACTTC. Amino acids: CASNPWTSGTREQYF.

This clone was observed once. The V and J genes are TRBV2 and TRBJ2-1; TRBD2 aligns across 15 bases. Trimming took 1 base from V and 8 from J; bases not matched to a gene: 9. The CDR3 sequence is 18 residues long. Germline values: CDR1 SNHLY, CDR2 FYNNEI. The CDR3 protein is CASSEVWTSGRAVYEQFF. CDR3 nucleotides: TGTGCCAGCAGTGAAGTATGGACTAGCGGGAGGGCTGTCTATGAGCAGTTCTTC.

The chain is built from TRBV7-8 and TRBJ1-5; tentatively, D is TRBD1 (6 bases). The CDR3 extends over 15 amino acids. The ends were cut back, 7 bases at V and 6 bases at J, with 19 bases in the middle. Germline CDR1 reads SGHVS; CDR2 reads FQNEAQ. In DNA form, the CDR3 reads TGTGCCAGCACCAAAGGAGGGGGGCGCGTTCAGCCCCAGCATTTT. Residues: CASTKGGGRVQPQHF.

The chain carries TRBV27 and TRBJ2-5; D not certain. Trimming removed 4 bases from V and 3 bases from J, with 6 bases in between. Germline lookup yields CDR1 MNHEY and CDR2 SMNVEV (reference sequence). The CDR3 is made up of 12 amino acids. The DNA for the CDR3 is TGTGCCAGCAGTTCCGACGAAGAGACCCAGTACTTC. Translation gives CASSSDEETQYF.

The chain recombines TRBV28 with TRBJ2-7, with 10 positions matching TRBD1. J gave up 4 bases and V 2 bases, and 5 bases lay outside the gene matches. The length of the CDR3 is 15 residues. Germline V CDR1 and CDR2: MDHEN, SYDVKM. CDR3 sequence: CASSLDWTGGYEQYF. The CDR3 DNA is TGTGCCAGCAGTTTAGATTGGACAGGGGGTTACGAGCAGTACTTC.

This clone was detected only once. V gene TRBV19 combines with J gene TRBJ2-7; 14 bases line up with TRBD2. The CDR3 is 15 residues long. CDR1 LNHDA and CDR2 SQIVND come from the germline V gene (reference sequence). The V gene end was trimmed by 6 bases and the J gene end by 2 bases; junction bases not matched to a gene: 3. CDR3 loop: CASSWTSGRPYEQYF. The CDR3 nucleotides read TGTGCCAGTAGCTGGACTAGCGGGAGGCCCTACGAGCAGTACTTC.

The CDR3 sequence is CASSPPQNTEAFF. The CDR3, as DNA: TGTGCCAGCAGCCCCCCTCAGAACACTGAAGCTTTCTTT. The rearrangement links TRBV13 to TRBJ1-1; D not certain. The germline V gene encodes CDR1 PRHDT and CDR2 FYEKMQ (reference sequence). This CDR3 is built from 13 residues. Trimming took 5 bases from V and 1 from J, leaving 8 bases between them.

This chain's CDR3 is CASSVGSSNEQFF. The CDR3 DNA is TGTGCCAGCAGCGTAGGGTCTAGCAATGAGCAGTTCTTC. The chain recombines TRBV9 with TRBJ2-1; D gene uncertain. The CDR3 length is 13 residues. Germline V gene data show CDR1 as SGDLS and CDR2 as YYNGEE. Trimming shortened V by 0 bases and J by 6 bases, and 7 bases separated the two germline ends.

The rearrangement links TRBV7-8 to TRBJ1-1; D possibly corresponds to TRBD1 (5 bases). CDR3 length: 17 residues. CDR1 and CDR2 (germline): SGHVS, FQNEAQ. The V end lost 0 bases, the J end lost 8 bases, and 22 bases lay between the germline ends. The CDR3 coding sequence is TGTGCCAGCAGCTTAGCACCAAGGTGGGGCAGTATGAAAGAAGCTTTCTTT. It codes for CASSLAPRWGSMKEAFF.

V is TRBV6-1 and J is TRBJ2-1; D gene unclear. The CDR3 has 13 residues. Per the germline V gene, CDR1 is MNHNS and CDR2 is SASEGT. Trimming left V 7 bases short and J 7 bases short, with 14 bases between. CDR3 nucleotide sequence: TGTGCCAGCATTATGGGCGGTTATAATGAGCAGTTCTTC. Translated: CASIMGGYNEQFF.

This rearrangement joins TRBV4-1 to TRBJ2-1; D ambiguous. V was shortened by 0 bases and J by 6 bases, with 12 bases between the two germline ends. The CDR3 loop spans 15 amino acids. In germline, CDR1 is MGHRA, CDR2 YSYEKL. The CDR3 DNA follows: TGCGCCAGCAGCCAAGATCAGGCGACTGCCAATGAGCAGTTCTTC. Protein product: CASSQDQATANEQFF.

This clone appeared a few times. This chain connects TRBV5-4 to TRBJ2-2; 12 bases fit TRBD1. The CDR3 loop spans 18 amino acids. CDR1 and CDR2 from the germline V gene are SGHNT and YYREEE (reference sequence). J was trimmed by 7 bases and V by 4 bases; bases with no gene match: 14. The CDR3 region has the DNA TGTGCCAGCAGCCGATTTTTCCCGGGACAGGGGGCCGACGGGGAGCTGTTTTTT. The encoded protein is CASSRFFPGQGADGELFF.

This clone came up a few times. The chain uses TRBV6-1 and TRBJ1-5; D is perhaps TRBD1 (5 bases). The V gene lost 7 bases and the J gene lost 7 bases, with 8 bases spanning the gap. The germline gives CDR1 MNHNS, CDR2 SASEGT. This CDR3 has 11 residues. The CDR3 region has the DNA TGTGCCAGCAATTGGGGCCAGCCCCAGCATTTT. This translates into CASNWGQPQHF.

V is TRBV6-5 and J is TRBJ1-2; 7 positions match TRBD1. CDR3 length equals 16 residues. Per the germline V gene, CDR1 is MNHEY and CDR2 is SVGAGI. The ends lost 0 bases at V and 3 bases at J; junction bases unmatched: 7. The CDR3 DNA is TGTGCCAGCAGTTACTCGTACGGACAGGAATACTATGGCTACACCTTC. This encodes CASSYSYGQEYYGYTF.